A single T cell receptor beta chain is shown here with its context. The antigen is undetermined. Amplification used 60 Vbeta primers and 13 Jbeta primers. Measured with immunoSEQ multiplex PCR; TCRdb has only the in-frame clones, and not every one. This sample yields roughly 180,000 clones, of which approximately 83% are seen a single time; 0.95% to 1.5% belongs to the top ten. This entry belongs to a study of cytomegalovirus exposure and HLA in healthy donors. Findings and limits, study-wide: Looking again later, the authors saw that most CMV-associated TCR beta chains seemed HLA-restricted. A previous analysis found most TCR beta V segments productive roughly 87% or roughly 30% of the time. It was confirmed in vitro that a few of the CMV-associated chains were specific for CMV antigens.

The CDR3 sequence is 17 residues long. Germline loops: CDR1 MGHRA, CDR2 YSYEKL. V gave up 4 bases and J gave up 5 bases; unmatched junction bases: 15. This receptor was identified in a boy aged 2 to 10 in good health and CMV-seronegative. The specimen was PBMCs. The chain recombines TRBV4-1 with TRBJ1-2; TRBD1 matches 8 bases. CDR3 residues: CASSRSRTGTGGYGYTF. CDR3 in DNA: TGCGCCAGCAGCCGGAGCCGAACCGGGACAGGAGGATATGGCTACACCTTC.